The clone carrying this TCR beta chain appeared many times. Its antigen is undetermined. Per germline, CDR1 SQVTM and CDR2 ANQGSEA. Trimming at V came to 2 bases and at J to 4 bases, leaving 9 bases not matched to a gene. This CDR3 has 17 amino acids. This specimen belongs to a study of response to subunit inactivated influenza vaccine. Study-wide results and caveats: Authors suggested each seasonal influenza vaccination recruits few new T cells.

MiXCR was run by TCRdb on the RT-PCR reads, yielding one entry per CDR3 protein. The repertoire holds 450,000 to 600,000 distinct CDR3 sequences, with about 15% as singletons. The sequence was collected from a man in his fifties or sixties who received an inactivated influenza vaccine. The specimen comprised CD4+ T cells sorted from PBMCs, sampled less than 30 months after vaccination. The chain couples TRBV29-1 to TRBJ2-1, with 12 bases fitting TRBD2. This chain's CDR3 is CSVEKRLLAGGYNEQFF. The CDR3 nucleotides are TGCAGCGTTGAAAAGAGGCTACTAGCGGGAGGTTACAATGAGCAGTTCTTC.